This record looks at one T cell receptor (beta chain) sequence and its context. Participants were aged about 18 to 89 years from roughly 25 US areas. Within 2 weeks before study entry, exposed participants met a COVID-19 case. The data belong to a study of blood T cell repertoires in COVID-19. Study context: In each case, the material was cDNA or gDNA derived from T cells, B-cell-depleted T cells, or PBMCs.

In the authors' workflow: Nucleated cell number was recorded as an estimate derived from reference gene primer amplification. Clones were read by immunoSEQ multiplex PCR, and TCRdb kept only the in-frame ones, dropping some. V and J calls and clone size are copied from that table; D and trimming were computed from the DNA. This table holds 130,000 to 150,000 clones, roughly 84% found once. The CDR3 has 11 amino acids. Germline V CDR1 and CDR2: MNHEY, SVGAGI. The ends were cut back, 7 bases at V and 7 bases at J, with 10 bases in the middle. This sequence was found in a woman aged 45 to 65 who had been exposed to COVID-19. Sequencing input: PBMCs or T cells enriched from blood (not recorded which). This chain uses TRBV6-5 with TRBJ1-2, with TRBD1 as a possible D gene (5 bases). In nucleotides, the CDR3 is TGTGCCAGCACAGGGTTGCGTGGCTACACCTTC. Its protein is CASTGLRGYTF.